This TCR beta chain was recovered during a study of shared T cell receptors in the human thymus. The germline CDR1 and CDR2 sequences are LGHNA and YNFKEQ. The CDR3 contains 19 residues. V dropped 1 base and J dropped 5; count of bases not matched to a gene: 15. Assay: immunoSEQ multiplex PCR; the TCRdb copy retains only in-frame clones and omits some. The top ten hold approximately 0.01% of the sample, which has about 610,000 clones, approximately 87% seen once. This same sample was also taken into another study, of human thymus T cells. That study adds: Infants served as donors; they were healthy and Finnish and were having corrective surgery for congenital heart defects. Thymus was obtained from resections taken during corrective heart surgery. An apparent bias in V and J gene usage was seen in thymic and blood repertoires. Related research examined unrelated individuals and reported that their thymic repertoires overlapped highly.

V gene TRBV4-2 combines with J gene TRBJ2-1; TRBD2 matches at 9 bases. Sequencing used thymocytes. This receptor was obtained from a boy less than two years old with a congenital heart defect. CDR3 in amino acids: CASSQGGDGTSWGNNEQFF. The DNA of the CDR3 is TGTGCCAGCAGCCAAGGAGGTGACGGGACTAGCTGGGGGAACAATGAGCAGTTCTTC.